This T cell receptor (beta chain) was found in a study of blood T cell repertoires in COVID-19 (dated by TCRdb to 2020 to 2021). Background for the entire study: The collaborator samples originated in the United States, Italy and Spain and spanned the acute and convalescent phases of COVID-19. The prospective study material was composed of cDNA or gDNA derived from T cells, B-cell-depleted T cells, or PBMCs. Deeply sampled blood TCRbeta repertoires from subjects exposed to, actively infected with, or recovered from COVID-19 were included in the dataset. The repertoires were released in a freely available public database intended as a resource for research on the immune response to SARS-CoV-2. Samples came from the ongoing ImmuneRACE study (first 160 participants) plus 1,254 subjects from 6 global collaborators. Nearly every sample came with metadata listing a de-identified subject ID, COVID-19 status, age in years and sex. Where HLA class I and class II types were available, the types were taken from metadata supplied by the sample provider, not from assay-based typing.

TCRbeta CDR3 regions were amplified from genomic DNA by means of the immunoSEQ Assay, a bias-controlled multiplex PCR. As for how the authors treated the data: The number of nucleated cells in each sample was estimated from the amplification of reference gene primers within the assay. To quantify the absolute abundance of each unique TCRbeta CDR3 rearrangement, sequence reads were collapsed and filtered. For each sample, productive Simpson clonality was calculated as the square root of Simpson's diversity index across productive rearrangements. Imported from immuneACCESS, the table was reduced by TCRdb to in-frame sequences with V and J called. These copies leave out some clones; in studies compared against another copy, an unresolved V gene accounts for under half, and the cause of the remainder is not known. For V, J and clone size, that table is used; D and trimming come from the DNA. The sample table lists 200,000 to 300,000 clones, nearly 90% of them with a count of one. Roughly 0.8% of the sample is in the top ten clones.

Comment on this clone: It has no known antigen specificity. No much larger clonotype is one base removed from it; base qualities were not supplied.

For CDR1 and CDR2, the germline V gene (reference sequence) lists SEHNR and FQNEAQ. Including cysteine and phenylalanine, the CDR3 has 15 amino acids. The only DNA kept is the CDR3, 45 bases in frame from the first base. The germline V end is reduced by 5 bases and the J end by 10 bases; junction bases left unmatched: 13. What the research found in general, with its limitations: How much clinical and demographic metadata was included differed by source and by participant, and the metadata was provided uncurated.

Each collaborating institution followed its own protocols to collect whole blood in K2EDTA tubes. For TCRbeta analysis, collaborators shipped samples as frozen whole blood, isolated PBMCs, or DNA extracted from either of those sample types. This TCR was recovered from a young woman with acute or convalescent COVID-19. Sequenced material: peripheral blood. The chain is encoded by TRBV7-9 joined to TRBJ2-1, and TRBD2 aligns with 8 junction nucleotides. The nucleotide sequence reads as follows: TGTGCCAGCAGCCCAACGACTAGCGCACCCCGGGAGCAGTTCTTC. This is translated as CASSPTTSAPREQFF. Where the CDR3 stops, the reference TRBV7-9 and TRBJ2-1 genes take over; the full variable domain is DTGVSQNPRHKITKRGQNVTFRCDPISEHNRLYWYRQTLGQGPEFLTYFQNEAQLEKSRLLSDRFSAERPKGSFSTLEIQRTEQGDSAMYLCASSPTTSAPREQFFGPGTRLTVL.